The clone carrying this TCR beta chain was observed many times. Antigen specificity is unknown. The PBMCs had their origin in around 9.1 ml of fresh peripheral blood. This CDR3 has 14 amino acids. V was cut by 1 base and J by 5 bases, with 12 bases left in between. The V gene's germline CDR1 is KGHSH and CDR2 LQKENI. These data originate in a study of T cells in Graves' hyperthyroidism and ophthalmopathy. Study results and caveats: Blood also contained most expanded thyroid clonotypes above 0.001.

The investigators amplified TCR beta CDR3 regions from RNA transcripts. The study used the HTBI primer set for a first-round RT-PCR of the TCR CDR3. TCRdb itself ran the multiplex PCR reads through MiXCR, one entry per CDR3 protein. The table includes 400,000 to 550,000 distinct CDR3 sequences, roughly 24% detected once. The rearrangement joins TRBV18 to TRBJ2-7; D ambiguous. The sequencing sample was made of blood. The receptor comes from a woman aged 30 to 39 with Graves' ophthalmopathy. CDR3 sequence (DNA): TGTGCCAGCTCACCACGAGTTAGGGAAGACGAGCAGTACTTC. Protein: CASSPRVREDEQYF. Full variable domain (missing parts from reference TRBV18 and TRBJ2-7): NAGVMQNPRHLVRRRGQEARLRCSPMKGHSHVYWYRQLPEEGLKFMVYLQKENIIDESGMPKERFSAEFPKEGPSILRIQQVVRGDSAAYFCASSPRVREDEQYFGPGTRLTVT.